The clone carrying this T cell receptor (beta chain) has a handful of counts. Its antigen remains unknown. This CDR3 is built from 13 residues. Germline assignment: CDR1 MNHEY and CDR2 SVGEGT. The V end was cut by 2 bases, the J end by 8 bases, with 12 bases between. These data originate in a study of T-cell memory formation after mild COVID-19. Study at large: TCR clusters were mostly donor specific. Study results and caveats: From day 15 to 85, contracting clones were balanced between CD4 and CD8, whereas later expanders leaned toward CD4+. Pre-infection memory carried some responding clones, suggesting that cross-reactive memory joined.

TCRdb reprocessed the 5' RACE reads with MiXCR, giving one entry per CDR3 protein. The data contain 470,000 or so distinct CDR3 sequences, about 20% of them singletons. This chain links TRBV6-2 or TRBV6-3 with TRBJ1-1; a weak D match, TRBD1 (6 bases). The clonotype comes from an adult woman who had mild COVID-19 (a few samples of this study predate the infection). Cell type and time point are not known. Sequenced: PBMCs or a T cell subset sorted from them (not recorded which). The CDR3 loop reads CASSYGWGREAFF. The CDR3 nucleotides read TGTGCCAGCAGTTACGGATGGGGGCGCGAAGCTTTCTTT.